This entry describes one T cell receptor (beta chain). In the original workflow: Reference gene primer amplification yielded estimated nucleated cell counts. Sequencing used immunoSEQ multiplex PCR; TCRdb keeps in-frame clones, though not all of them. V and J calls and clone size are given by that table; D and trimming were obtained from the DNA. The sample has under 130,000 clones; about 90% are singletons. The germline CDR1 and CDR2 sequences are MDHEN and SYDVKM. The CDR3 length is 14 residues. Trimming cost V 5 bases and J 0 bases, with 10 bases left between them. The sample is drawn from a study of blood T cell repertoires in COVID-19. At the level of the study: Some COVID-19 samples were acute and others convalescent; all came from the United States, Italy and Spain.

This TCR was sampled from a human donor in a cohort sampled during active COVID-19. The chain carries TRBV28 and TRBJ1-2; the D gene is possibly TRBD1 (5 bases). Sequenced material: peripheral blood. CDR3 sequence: CASSPGPANYGYTF. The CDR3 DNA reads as TGTGCCAGCAGTCCAGGGCCAGCTAACTATGGCTACACCTTC.